Below are 27 T cell receptor beta chains sequenced from a single sample in a study of CD8 T cells in Susac syndrome. It was with random hexamers that roughly 0.5 to 1 ug RNA was reverse transcribed. TCRdb reanalysed the immunoSEQ multiplex PCR reads using MiXCR and keeps one entry per CDR3 protein. The data show 150,000 or so distinct CDR3 sequences, 85% to 95% seen once. Sequencing input: CD4+ T cells from PBMCs. These receptors were collected from a human donor in good health.

The chain carries TRBV20-1 and TRBJ2-3; 13 bases line up with TRBD2. Germline trimming cut 7 bases from V and 4 bases from J; bases unmatched to any gene: 14. The CDR3 sequence is 17 residues long. The germline gives CDR1 DFQATT, CDR2 SNEGSKA (reference sequence). The CDR3 protein is CSGMSPGLAGRADTQYF. CDR3 in DNA: TGCAGTGGCATGTCACCGGGACTAGCGGGGAGGGCAGATACGCAGTATTTT.

This sequence joins TRBV2 and TRBJ1-6; weak D call: TRBD1 (5 bases). The CDR3 spans 14 residues. Deletions cut 4 bases from V and 7 bases from J, with 11 bases between. In germline, CDR1 is SNHLY, CDR2 FYNNEI. The CDR3 spells CASSATVNNSPLHF. CDR3 bases: TGTGCCAGCAGTGCGACAGTTAACAATTCACCCCTCCACTTT.

This clonotype was found once. The chain links TRBV7-2 to TRBJ2-5; D unclear. Germline CDR1 reads SGHTA; CDR2 reads FQGNSA. Trimming stripped 3 bases from V and 1 base from J, with 9 bases between. There are 14 residues in the CDR3. DNA for the CDR3: TGTGCCAGCAGCTTTCGTATTACCCAAGAGACCCAGTACTTC. Protein sequence: CASSFRITQETQYF.

The genes are TRBV27 and TRBJ2-1; D is perhaps TRBD2 (6 bases). This CDR3 has 15 amino acids. CDR1 is MNHEY, CDR2 SMNVEV, per germline (reference sequence). V was cut by 4 bases and J by 2 bases, with 12 bases left in between. The CDR3 coding sequence is TGTGCCAGCAGTTCCTCACAGCGGGCCTACAATGAGCAGTTCTTC. Its translation: CASSSSQRAYNEQFF.

The chain uses TRBV18 and TRBJ1-2, with D possibly being TRBD1 (5 bases). The V gene's germline CDR1 is KGHSH and CDR2 LQKENI. Trimming stripped 2 bases from V and 7 bases from J, with 17 bases between. CDR3 length: 15 amino acids. The CDR3, as DNA: TGTGCCAGCTCACCATTTCAGGACAAAGAAGGTGGCTACACCTTC. Amino acids: CASSPFQDKEGGYTF.

The chain joins TRBV21-1 to TRBJ2-5; TRBD1 is the table's D call and was not checked against the DNA. TRBV21-1 is noted as a pseudogene. The length of the CDR3 is 17 residues. The CDR3 DNA is TGTGCCAGCAGCAAGGCCGGGACGGTCCGCTTCCAAGAGACCCAGTACTTC. This gives the protein CASSKAGTVRFQETQYF.

The V call is TRBV7-8, the J call TRBJ2-1; TRBD2 might be the D (6 bases). Germline loops: CDR1 SGHVS, CDR2 FQNEAQ. This CDR3 contains 16 residues. V gave up 3 bases and J gave up 4 bases, with 16 bases separating them. The CDR3: CASSFAGAGPYNEQFF. DNA of the CDR3: TGTGCCAGCAGCTTCGCCGGGGCGGGACCTTACAATGAGCAGTTCTTC.

The V call is TRBV5-4, the J call TRBJ2-6; D remains unclear. This CDR3 region has 15 residues. Looked up from germline, CDR1 is SGHNT and CDR2 is YYREEE (reference sequence). Trimming pared 5 bases from V and 4 bases from J, leaving 13 bases between. CDR3 sequence reads: CASSVGLAGANVLTF. The CDR3 coding sequence is TGTGCCAGCAGTGTGGGCCTCGCGGGGGCCAACGTCCTGACTTTC.

Here the CDR3 DNA reads TGCGCCAGCAGCTTGGGACAGGGGAACCCCACAGATACGCAGTATTTT. Encoded protein: CASSLGQGNPTDTQYF. The rearrangement links TRBV5-1 to TRBJ2-3; 8 nucleotides align to TRBD1. From germline, CDR1 is SGHRS and CDR2 YFSETQ. The CDR3 has 16 residues. The trim removed 0 bases at V and 2 bases at J, leaving 5 bases unmatched.

The chain is built from TRBV19 and TRBJ2-1; 7 bases are shared with TRBD2. The CDR3 covers 15 residues. Unmatched junction bases numbered 10, after V lost 5 bases and J lost 6 bases. In germline, CDR1 is LNHDA, CDR2 SQIVND (reference sequence). CDR3 DNA: TGTGCCAGTAGTTTCCAGGGAGCGGGACCCAATGAGCAGTTCTTC. It specifies CASSFQGAGPNEQFF.

The rearrangement uses TRBV9 and TRBJ1-1, with a tentative D call TRBD1 (5 bases). The CDR3 is 14 amino acids. The germline CDR1 and CDR2 sequences are SGDLS and YYNGEE. V dropped 0 bases and J dropped 6 bases, with 12 bases sitting between them. The CDR3 DNA reads TGTGCCAGCAGCGTAGACGGGGCCGGCCCTGAAGCTTTCTTT. The encoded protein is CASSVDGAGPEAFF.

This rearrangement joins TRBV5-1 to TRBJ2-3; weak D call: TRBD1 (6 bases). This CDR3 comprises 15 residues. V gave up 4 bases and J gave up 2 bases, with 14 bases separating them. Germline CDR1 and CDR2: SGHRS and YFSETQ. The CDR3 bases are TGCGCCAGCAGCCCCACCAGGGGACCCACAGATACGCAGTATTTT. Its translation is CASSPTRGPTDTQYF.

The J gene is TRBJ1-1, the V gene TRBV27; 8 bases are shared with TRBD1. The CDR3 spans 17 residues. V shed 4 bases, J shed 0 bases, and the junction held 10 bases outside the gene matches. Germline-derived CDR1 and CDR2 are MNHEY and SMNVEV (reference sequence). For the CDR3, the DNA is TGTGCCAGCAGTTCCCTGACAGGGGCCATAGTGAACACTGAAGCTTTCTTT. Translating it yields CASSSLTGAIVNTEAFF.

The rearrangement uses TRBV6-6 and TRBJ2-7, with TRBD1 as a possible D gene (6 bases). Trimming took 5 bases from V and 0 from J, leaving 11 bases between them. Germline CDR1 reads MNHNY; CDR2 reads SVGAGI (reference sequence). The CDR3 loop spans 14 amino acids. In DNA form, the CDR3 reads TGTGCCAGCAGTACCGGGACACACTCCTACGAGCAGTACTTC. Amino acid sequence: CASSTGTHSYEQYF.

The chain couples TRBV5-1 to TRBJ1-2, with TRBD1 as a possible D gene (5 bases). V was clipped by 8 bases and J by 2 bases, with 13 bases between them. Germline assignment: CDR1 SGHRS and CDR2 YFSETQ. The CDR3 extends over 13 amino acids. CDR3 residues: CASFSGANYGYTF. CDR3 bases: TGCGCCAGTTTCTCCGGGGCGAACTATGGCTACACCTTC.

This chain uses TRBV7-3 with TRBJ1-1, with 12 bases fitting TRBD1. Germline lookup yields CDR1 SGHTA and CDR2 FQGTGA. V gave up 5 bases and J gave up 5 bases; unmatched junction bases: 6. The CDR3 contains 15 residues. The CDR3 coding sequence is TGTGCCAGCAGCGACGGGACAGGGGGCGCGACTGAAGCTTTCTTT. Translated: CASSDGTGGATEAFF.

The genes are TRBV2 and TRBJ1-2; D is uncertain. CDR1 SNHLY and CDR2 FYNNEI come from the germline V gene. This CDR3 region has 13 residues. Trimming removed 4 bases at V and 5 bases at J, with 11 bases between. The CDR3 DNA reads as TGTGCCAGCAGTGCCGGGCCCCGGTATGGCTACACCTTC. Translation gives CASSAGPRYGYTF. Filled out from reference TRBV2 and TRBJ1-2, the complete variable domain reads EPEVTQTPSHQVTQMGQEVILRCVPISNHLYFYWYRQILGQKVEFLVSFYNNEISEKSEIFDDQFSVERPDGSNFTLKIRSTKLEDSAMYFCASSAGPRYGYTFGSGTRLTVV.

This clonotype has a single count. V usage is TRBV20-1 and J usage is TRBJ2-2; 11 bases map to TRBD1. The CDR3 length is 15 residues. V shed 1 base and J 6 bases; nucleotides not matched to a gene: 4. The germline V gene has CDR1 DFQATT and CDR2 SNEGSKA (reference sequence). The CDR3 DNA reads as TGCAGTGCTAGAGTTAGGACAGGGGGCCCCGGGGAGCTGTTTTTT. Amino acids: CSARVRTGGPGELFF.

CDR3 sequence: CAAASRQGAYEQYF. The CDR3, as DNA: TGTGCCGCGGCAAGCCGACAGGGGGCCTACGAGCAGTACTTC. V and J are TRBV6-6 and TRBJ2-7; TRBD1 matches 9 bases. In germline, CDR1 is MNHNY, CDR2 SVGAGI (reference sequence). The CDR3 contains 14 residues. With 11 bases clipped from V and 2 bases from J, the junction kept 10 bases outside the gene matches.

CDR3 region: CSASPIYSGANVLTF. For the CDR3, the DNA is TGCAGTGCTTCTCCTATTTACTCTGGGGCCAACGTCCTGACTTTC. This chain connects TRBV20-1 to TRBJ2-6; D call uncertain. This CDR3 is 15 amino acids long. V lost 5 bases to trimming and J lost 0 bases, with 11 bases between them. CDR1 and CDR2 from the germline V gene are DFQATT and SNEGSKA (reference sequence).

This chain uses TRBV3-1 with TRBJ2-3; D not certain. Germline values: CDR1 LGHDT, CDR2 YNNKEL (reference sequence). The CDR3 totals 15 residues. V was pared by 0 bases and J by 6 bases, with 13 bases between. The CDR3 region has the DNA TGTGCCAGCAGCCAAGAAGGACGTCTGGCCGATACGCAGTATTTT. Translating gives CASSQEGRLADTQYF.

Here the CDR3 DNA reads TGTGCCAGCAGTTCCGGGATCTTCACAGATACGCAGTATTTT. It is translated as CASSSGIFTDTQYF. This chain joins TRBV12-3 or TRBV12-4 and TRBJ2-3; D might be TRBD2 (5 bases). Trimming shortened V by 4 bases and J by 2 bases, and 10 bases separated the two germline ends. The CDR3 length is 14 residues.

This clonotype has only one observation. The rearrangement joins TRBV6-2 or TRBV6-3 to TRBJ1-6; D remains unclear. CDR1 MNHEY and CDR2 SVGEGT come from the germline V gene. V lost 6 bases and J lost 10, with 13 bases in between. This CDR3 region has 13 residues. The CDR3 loop reads CASRLDQSSPLHF. DNA of the CDR3: TGTGCCAGCAGACTCGATCAATCGTCACCCCTCCACTTT.

Only one count was recorded for this clonotype. The chain couples TRBV20-1 to TRBJ2-3; no firm D call. Germline CDR1 reads DFQATT; CDR2 reads SNEGSKA (reference sequence). This CDR3 is built from 12 residues. V was pared by 3 bases and J by 5 bases, with 9 bases between. This chain's CDR3 is CSASRAVDTQYF. The CDR3 DNA is TGCAGTGCTAGTCGGGCCGTAGATACGCAGTATTTT.

The gene calls are TRBV19 and TRBJ1-1, with D unclear. This CDR3 comprises 12 residues. V was pared by 10 bases and J by 11 bases, with 20 bases between. Germline values: CDR1 LNHDA, CDR2 SQIVND (reference sequence). CDR3 DNA: TGTGCCACCCACTACAGACCCATCGGGGCTTTCTTT. It specifies CATHYRPIGAFF. The full variable domain, rest sourced from reference TRBV19 and TRBJ1-1, is DGGITQSPKYLFRKEGQNVTLSCEQNLNHDAMYWYRQDPGQGLRLIYYSQIVNDFQKGDIAEGYSVSREKKESFPLTVTSAQKNPTAFYLCATHYRPIGAFFGQGTRLTVV.

V and J are TRBV7-8 and TRBJ2-6, with a weak D call TRBD2 (5 bases). The CDR3 loop spans 17 amino acids. Germline V CDR1 and CDR2: SGHVS, FQNEAQ. Trimming shortened V by 5 bases and J by 0 bases, and 14 bases separated the two germline ends. CDR3 coding DNA: TGTGCCAGCAGCCGCTTGAGGGTCCTCTCTGGGGCCAACGTCCTGACTTTC. Its protein is CASSRLRVLSGANVLTF.

V is TRBV5-4 and J is TRBJ1-4; tentatively, D is TRBD1 (6 bases). V was clipped by 4 bases and J by 8 bases, with 18 bases between them. CDR1 is SGHNT and CDR2 is YYREEE in the germline V gene (reference sequence). CDR3 length: 15 amino acids. The CDR3 region is CASSGRGASGEKLFF. CDR3 nucleotides: TGTGCCAGCAGCGGCCGGGGGGCGTCGGGAGAAAAACTGTTTTTT.